This TCR beta chain was captured in a study of blood T cell repertoires in COVID-19. Study-wide background: The cDNA or gDNA used as material had been derived from T cells, B-cell-depleted T cells, or PBMCs.

The assay was immunoSEQ multiplex PCR, and TCRdb's table has in-frame clones only and misses some. The repertoire has a few hundred thousand clones, approximately 84% of them found once; the top ten carry more than 15%. V shed 7 bases and J shed 4 bases, with 13 bases lying between them. This CDR3 has 13 residues. Looked up from germline, CDR1 is SNHLY and CDR2 is FYNNEI. The clonotype comes from a person between 65 and 79 years old with COVID-19, enrolled during active disease. The J gene is TRBJ1-1, the V gene TRBV2; D is undetermined. The material sequenced was peripheral blood. This CDR3 is CASKDGLGTEAFF. The CDR3 nucleotides read TGTGCCAGCAAAGACGGACTTGGCACTGAAGCTTTCTTT.